Detailed here is one TCR beta chain. The data belong to a study of blood T cell repertoires in COVID-19. About the study: There were acute and convalescent COVID-19 samples, and they came from the United States, Italy and Spain. PBMCs, B-cell-depleted T cells, or T cells were the source of the cDNA or gDNA that made up the material.

Original processing methods: Cell counts per sample came from amplifying reference gene primers. Assay: immunoSEQ multiplex PCR; the TCRdb copy retains only in-frame clones and omits some. The DNA gave D and trimming, while V, J and clone size come from that table. This sample has under 150,000 clones, with about 83% found just once. Germline assignment: CDR1 KGHSH and CDR2 LQKENI. Trimming shortened V by 6 bases and J by 7 bases, and 18 bases separated the two germline ends. CDR3 length: 15 amino acids. The V gene is TRBV18, the J gene TRBJ1-4; D is ambiguous. The sample consisted of peripheral blood. The receptor's source is a man in his forties with active or convalescent COVID-19. CDR3 in amino acids: CASSSTRQGSEKLFF. The CDR3 bases are TGTGCCAGCTCCTCAACTCGACAAGGAAGTGAAAAACTGTTTTTT. The full variable domain, its missing parts supplied by reference TRBV18 and TRBJ1-4, is NAGVMQNPRHLVRRRGQEARLRCSPMKGHSHVYWYRQLPEEGLKFMVYLQKENIIDESGMPKERFSAEFPKEGPSILRIQQVVRGDSAAYFCASSSTRQGSEKLFFGSGTQLSVL.